This TCR beta chain was profiled in a study of shared clonotypes between healthy human individuals. Across the whole study: Per donor, CD8 memory used one plate, CD8 naive used two, CD4 memory used three and CD4 naive used three.

Germline values: CDR1 MDHEN, CDR2 SYDVKM. There are 15 residues in the CDR3. The germline V and J ends were trimmed by 2 bases and 3 bases, with 12 bases remaining between them. Using immunoSEQ multiplex PCR, the repertoire was profiled, and TCRdb retains in-frame clones only, with some absent. In the table there are roughly 520,000 clones, 90% to 97% of which are singletons. V and J are TRBV28 and TRBJ2-3; D unresolved. Sequenced sample: naive CD4+ T cells sorted from blood. Subset indicated: CD45RA+ positively selected. The TCR sequence derives from a woman between 25 and 40 years old in good health. CDR3 DNA: TGTGCCAGCAGTTTAGGGTCAGGCGGAACAGATACGCAGTATTTT. Translating gives CASSLGSGGTDTQYF. Complete variable domain (other parts from reference TRBV28 and TRBJ2-3): DVKVTQSSRYLVKRTGEKVFLECVQDMDHENMFWYRQDPGLGLRLIYFSYDVKMKEKGDIPEGYSVSREKKERFSLILESASTNQTSMYLCASSLGSGGTDTQYFGPGTRLTVL.